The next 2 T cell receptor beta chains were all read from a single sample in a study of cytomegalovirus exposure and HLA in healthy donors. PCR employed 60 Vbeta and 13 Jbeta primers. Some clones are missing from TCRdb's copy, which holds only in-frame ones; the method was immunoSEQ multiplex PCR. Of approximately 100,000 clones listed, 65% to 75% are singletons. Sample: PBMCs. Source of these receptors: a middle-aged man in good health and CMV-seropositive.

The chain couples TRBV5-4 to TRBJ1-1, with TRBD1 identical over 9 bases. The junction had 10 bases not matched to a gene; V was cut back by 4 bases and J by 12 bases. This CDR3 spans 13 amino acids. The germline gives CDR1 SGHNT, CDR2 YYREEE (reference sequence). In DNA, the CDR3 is TGTGCCAGCAGCGTACCGGGACAGGGCTCGACTTTCTTT. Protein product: CASSVPGQGSTFF.

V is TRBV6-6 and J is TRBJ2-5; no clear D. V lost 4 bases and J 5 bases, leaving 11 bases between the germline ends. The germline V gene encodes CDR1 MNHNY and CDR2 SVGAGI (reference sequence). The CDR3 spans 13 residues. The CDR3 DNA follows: TGTGCCAGCAGTTCTCTAAATTCCGAGACCCAGTACTTC. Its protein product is CASSSLNSETQYF.